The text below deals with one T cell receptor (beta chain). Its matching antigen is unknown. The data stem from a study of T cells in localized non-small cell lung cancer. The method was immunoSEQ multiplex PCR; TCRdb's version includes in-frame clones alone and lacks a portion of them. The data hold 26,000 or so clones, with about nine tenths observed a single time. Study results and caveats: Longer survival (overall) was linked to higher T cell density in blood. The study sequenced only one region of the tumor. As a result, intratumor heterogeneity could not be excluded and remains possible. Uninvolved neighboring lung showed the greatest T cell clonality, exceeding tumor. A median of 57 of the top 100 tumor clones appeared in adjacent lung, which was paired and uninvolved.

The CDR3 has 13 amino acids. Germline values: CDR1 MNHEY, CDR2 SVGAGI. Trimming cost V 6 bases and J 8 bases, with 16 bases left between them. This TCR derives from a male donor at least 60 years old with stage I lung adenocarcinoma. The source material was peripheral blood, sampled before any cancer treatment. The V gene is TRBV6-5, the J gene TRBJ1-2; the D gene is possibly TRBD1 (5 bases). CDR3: CASRSEGFRGYTF. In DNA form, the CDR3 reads TGTGCCAGCAGGTCGGAGGGGTTTCGGGGCTACACCTTC.